The 4 T cell receptor beta chains below come from one sample, sequenced in a study of breast tumors, draining lymph nodes, adjacent tissues. Axillary draining lymph nodes of breast cancer patients supplied the node samples. A single record per CDR3 protein comes from TCRdb applying MiXCR to the multiplex PCR reads. The sample yields 150,000 to 200,000 distinct CDR3 sequences, 30% to 35% seen once. Sequenced material: axillary lymph node tissue. The source of these receptors is a female donor with breast cancer. Some clones in this sample may be carry-over from other donors' samples.

This clonotype turned up a few times. V is TRBV20-1 and J is TRBJ1-5; D is unresolved. This CDR3 has 15 amino acids. Germline CDR1 and CDR2: DFQATT and SNEGSKA (reference sequence). Trimming took 6 bases from V and 6 from J, leaving 21 bases between them. CDR3 nucleotides: TGCAGTGCATACGGGGTAGGGAGCCCCACTCAGCCCCAGCATTTT. It encodes CSAYGVGSPTQPQHF.

In the case of this clonotype: The CDR3 carries no conserved terminal phenylalanine or tryptophan, so it likely arises from a read error. This chain uses TRBV3-1 with TRBJ1-5, with a tentative D call TRBD1 (6 bases). The germline V gene has CDR1 LGHDT and CDR2 YNNKEL (reference sequence). The CDR3 extends over 16 amino acids. V was trimmed by 9 bases and J by 0 bases, leaving 18 bases between them. The CDR3 DNA sequence: TGTGCCAGTTGGGACAAGGTTGGCCATAGCAATCAGCCCCAGCATGTT. Amino acid sequence: CASWDKVGHSNQPQHV.

Comments on this clonotype: A read error may produce the germline difference seen at one junction end. The chain joins TRBV9 to TRBJ2-1; D perhaps matches TRBD1 (5 bases). Germline CDR1 reads SGDLS; CDR2 reads YYNGEE. The CDR3 extends over 15 amino acids. The CDR3 protein is CASGVGQGTYNEQFF. CDR3 nucleotides: TGTGCCAGCGGCGTAGGGCAGGGTACCTACAATGAGCAGTTCTTC.

Notes on this clonotype: A much larger clone lies one base from this, so it may be a read error. V is TRBV30 and J is TRBJ1-4, with no clear D. CDR3 size: 13 residues. In germline, CDR1 is GTSNPN, CDR2 SVGIG (reference sequence). The CDR3, as DNA: TGTGCCCGGAGCCGCCTAACTAATGAAAAACTGTTTTTT. Residues: CARSRLTNEKLFF.